This T cell receptor (beta chain) appears in the sequencing data of a study of T cells in Graves' hyperthyroidism and ophthalmopathy. Study outcomes and limitations: A model using 13 V-J features told ophthalmopathy apart from stable hyperthyroidism.

What was amplified from RNA transcripts were TCR beta CDR3 regions. TCR CDR3 underwent first-round RT-PCR with the HTBI primer set. TCRdb re-derived calls from the multiplex PCR reads in MiXCR, one entry per CDR3 protein. This sample yields 560,000 or so distinct CDR3 sequences, of which about 20% are seen a single time; 45% to 50% belongs to the top ten. This clonotype was seen at least ten times. Its antigen is unidentified. Criteria for exclusion of patients were uncontrolled infection, other autoimmune disease, pregnancy or lactation. The PBMCs studied were ones that came from 8.5 to 10 ml fresh peripheral blood. The sample consisted of blood. This receptor was obtained from a man in his forties with Graves' ophthalmopathy.

The DNA of the CDR3 is TGTGCCACAGACGGGACTAGCGAAGATACGCAGTATTTT. Translating gives CATDGTSEDTQYF. The V gene is TRBV2, the J gene TRBJ2-3, with 10 positions matching TRBD2. V shed 10 bases, J shed 5 bases, and the junction held 6 bases outside the gene matches. Germline assignment: CDR1 SNHLY and CDR2 FYNNEI. This CDR3 contains 13 residues.